This TCR beta chain was identified during a study of cytomegalovirus exposure and HLA in healthy donors. Whole-study findings and limits: Per a later analysis, about 17,000 TCR beta sequences showed association with HLA alleles at 0.05 false discovery rate. Productive status was seen about 90% or about 30% of the time for most TCR beta V segments in an earlier analysis. In a later analysis, V- and J-gene trimming of beta chains associated with a DCLRE1C missense variant, replicated independently.

The records do not include a CMV serostatus for this donor. Points on this clone: Its antigen is still unknown.

Primers for the PCR totalled 60 Vbeta and 13 Jbeta. Only in-frame clones appear in the TCRdb table, and some are missing; sequencing was by immunoSEQ multiplex PCR. The data contain fewer than 150,000 clones, 73% of them seen just once; the ten biggest clones take up approximately 14%. This TCR was sampled from a human donor in good health. The sample was PBMCs.

The CDR3 bases are TGTGCCAGCAGGGTAGCGGGAGGGTCTGAGACCCAGTACTTC. Amino acid sequence: CASRVAGGSETQYF. V is TRBV6-5 and J is TRBJ2-5; 11 bases fit TRBD2. The junction had 5 bases not matched to a gene; V was cut back by 6 bases and J by 5 bases. Germline V CDR1 and CDR2: MNHEY, SVGAGI. The CDR3 spans 14 residues.